The rows below give T cell receptor beta chains drawn from one sample of a study of T cells after yellow fever vaccination. Via MiXCR, TCRdb re-called the 5' RACE reads, giving one row per CDR3 protein. The sample has 250,000 to 350,000 distinct CDR3 sequences, 8.7% seen once. The sample consisted of CD4+ T cells sorted from PBMCs, taken 5 days after the yellow fever booster vaccination. These receptors were taken from a man between 18 and 29 years old who received the YFV17D yellow fever vaccine. Both conserved end residues are part of each CDR3. Not all rows give a size; the values are once, few, many and, for expanded clones, a class.

v_call clone_size cdr3_aa
TRBV20-1 few CSARDGLGNTIYF
TRBV7-2 few CASDLVGGNYGYTF
TRBV5-4 few CASSPQQGAKDTQYF
TRBV20-1 . CSVPPQRDTQYF
TRBV7-2 . CASCIAGGPVETQYF
TRBV4-2 . CASSQKRAGGANNEQFF
TRBV7-9 many CASSLSTGAPYNEQFF
TRBV7-3 many CASTKRGGTGGWNEQFF
TRBV7-9 . CASSLQANQETQYF
TRBV30 many CAWSVGVEFGEQYF
TRBV20-1 . CSGPGQGSRETQYF
TRBV3-1 few CASSQETVYGYTF
TRBV4-3 medium-sized CASSSQTGSKNIQYF
TRBV24-1 few CATSGGTSGYSGELFF
TRBV7-2 . CASSLETGARYNSPLHF
TRBV24-1 few CATSDPRGVETQYF
TRBV27 few CASSGQFTGELFF
TRBV6-6 . CASSSANNGYTF
TRBV6-5 many CASSYGGTSTGELFF
TRBV5-1 . CASSLDGLAGGLDEQFF
TRBV12-3/TRBV12-4 . CASSKTGAYGYTF
TRBV3-1 many CASSQDSGARQETQYF
TRBV4-1 . CASSPWPAGVTGELFF
TRBV7-2 many CASSFSGATGELFF
TRBV19 few CASSLYSSDRGIYGYTF
TRBV6-1 . CASRRAGDPPYEQYF
TRBV7-9 . CASSHGQGRRLGYTF
TRBV19 few CASKTGDGTEAFF
TRBV20-1 many CSVTKRGEAFF
TRBV10-3 . CAISESRRFTEAFF
TRBV20-1 many CSARDFSWGFEQFF
TRBV5-1 many CASSFTGQETQYF
TRBV3-1 . CASSQRPGTGRGTGELFF
TRBV5-1 . CASSHQGGTQYF
TRBV4-1 few CASSQLPGLARETQYF
TRBV6-5 many CASSQPGTEAFF
TRBV27 few CASSLIRGVETQYF
TRBV7-3 few CASSATSGGEQYF
TRBV29-1 few CSVATGSYEQYF
TRBV5-4 many CASSLSRVRSTDTQYF
TRBV2 few CASRERNYEQYF
TRBV6-6 few CASSYAFPAYEQYF
TRBV12-3/TRBV12-4 . CASGRPTQYF
TRBV30 . CAWSRQGSNEQYF
TRBV20-1 many CSARDPSGVTPDEQFF
TRBV7-2 few CASSLPVLYGYTF
TRBV5-1 . CASSSSGGTEAFF
TRBV4-2 . CASSQEAGRSNQPQHF
TRBV20-1 few CSAQARGRATDTQYF
TRBV19 . CASRSGTGPYEQYF
TRBV20-1 . CSARGSRVTQPQHF
TRBV20-1 few CSAPFLQGGTNEKLFF
TRBV29-1 . CSVNRGLGNTIYF
TRBV5-6 few CASSSRDRDQPQHF
TRBV7-8 few CASSGPGSTGNTIYF
TRBV30 few CAWSRYGENTEAFF
TRBV4-3 . CASSQREKSGGSYNEQFF
TRBV12-3/TRBV12-4 many CASRVSISTDTQYF